Described below is a single T cell receptor (beta chain) sequence and its context. Its target is unknown. The CDR3 consists of 12 residues. The junction had 1 base not matched to a gene; V was cut back by 4 bases and J by 8 bases. Looked up from germline, CDR1 is SGHRS and CDR2 is YFSETQ. The sample originates from a study of PD-1 blockade in classical Hodgkin lymphoma. All trial patients relapsed after autologous stem cell transplantation. Complete response, partial response or progressive disease were the best responses. Study-level points and caveats: There was a significant rise in CD4+ TCR diversity by C4D1, with no such rise for CD8+.

Profiling relied on immunoSEQ multiplex PCR, and the TCRdb table lists in-frame clones only, not all of them. The data contain 90,000 or so clones, around 90% of them singletons. The genes are TRBV5-1 and TRBJ1-1, with 11 bases that match TRBD1. The sequences come from peripheral blood mononuclear cells (PBMCs), collected before the second cycle of nivolumab. This clonotype was obtained from a human donor with classical Hodgkin lymphoma. In DNA, the CDR3 is TGCGCCAGCAGCAGGGACAGGGGGGAAGCTTTCTTT. This encodes CASSRDRGEAFF.